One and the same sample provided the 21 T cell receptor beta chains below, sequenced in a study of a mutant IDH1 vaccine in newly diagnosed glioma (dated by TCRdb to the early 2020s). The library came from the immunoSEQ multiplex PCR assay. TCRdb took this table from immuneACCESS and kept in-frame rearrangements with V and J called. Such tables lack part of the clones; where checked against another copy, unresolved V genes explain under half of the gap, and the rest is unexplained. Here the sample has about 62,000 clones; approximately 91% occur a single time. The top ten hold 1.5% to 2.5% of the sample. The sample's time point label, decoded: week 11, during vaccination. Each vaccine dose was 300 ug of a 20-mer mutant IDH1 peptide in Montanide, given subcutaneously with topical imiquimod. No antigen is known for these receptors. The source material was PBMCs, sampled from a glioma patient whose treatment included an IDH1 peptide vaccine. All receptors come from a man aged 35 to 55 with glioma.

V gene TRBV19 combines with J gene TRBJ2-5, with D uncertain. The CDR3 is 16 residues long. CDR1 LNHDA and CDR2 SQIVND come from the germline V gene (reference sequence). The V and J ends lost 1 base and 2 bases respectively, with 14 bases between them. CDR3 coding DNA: TGTGCCAGTAGTATAGGGGCCGGAGCCTATCAAGAGACCCAGTACTTC. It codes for CASSIGAGAYQETQYF.

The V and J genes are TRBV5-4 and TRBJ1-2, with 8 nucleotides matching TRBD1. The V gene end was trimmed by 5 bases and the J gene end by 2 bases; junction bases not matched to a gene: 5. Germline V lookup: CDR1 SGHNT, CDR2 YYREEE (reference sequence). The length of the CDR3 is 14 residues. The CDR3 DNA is TGTGCCAGCAGACACCGGACAGGGAACTATGGCTACACCTTC. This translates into CASRHRTGNYGYTF.

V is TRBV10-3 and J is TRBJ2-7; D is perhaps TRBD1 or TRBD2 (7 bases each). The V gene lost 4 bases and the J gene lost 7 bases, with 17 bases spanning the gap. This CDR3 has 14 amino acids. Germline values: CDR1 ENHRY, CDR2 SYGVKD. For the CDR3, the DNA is TGTGCCATCAGTGGCGGCAGGGGGGGACTTGAGCAGTACTTC. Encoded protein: CAISGGRGGLEQYF.

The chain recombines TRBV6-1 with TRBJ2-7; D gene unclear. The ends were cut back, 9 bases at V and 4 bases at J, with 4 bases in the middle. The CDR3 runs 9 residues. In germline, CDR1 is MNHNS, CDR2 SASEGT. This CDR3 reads CASGYEQYV. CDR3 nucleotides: TGTGCCAGTGGTTACGAGCAGTACGTC.

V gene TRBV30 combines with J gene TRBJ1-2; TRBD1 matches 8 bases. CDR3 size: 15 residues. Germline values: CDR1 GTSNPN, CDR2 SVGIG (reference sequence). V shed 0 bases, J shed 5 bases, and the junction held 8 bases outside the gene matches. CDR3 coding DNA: TGTGCCTGGAGTGTCGTGGACAGGGCGGTGTATGGCTACACCTTC. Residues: CAWSVVDRAVYGYTF.

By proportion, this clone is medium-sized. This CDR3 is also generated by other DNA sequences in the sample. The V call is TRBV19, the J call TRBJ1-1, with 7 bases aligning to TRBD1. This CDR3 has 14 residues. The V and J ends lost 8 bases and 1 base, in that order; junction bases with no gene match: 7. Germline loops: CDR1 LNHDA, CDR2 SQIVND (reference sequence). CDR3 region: CASGRQGQNTEAFF. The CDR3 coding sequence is TGTGCCAGTGGCAGACAGGGCCAGAACACTGAAGCTTTCTTT. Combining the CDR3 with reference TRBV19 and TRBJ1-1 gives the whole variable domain DGGITQSPKYLFRKEGQNVTLSCEQNLNHDAMYWYRQDPGQGLRLIYYSQIVNDFQKGDIAEGYSVSREKKESFPLTVTSAQKNPTAFYLCASGRQGQNTEAFFGQGTRLTVV.

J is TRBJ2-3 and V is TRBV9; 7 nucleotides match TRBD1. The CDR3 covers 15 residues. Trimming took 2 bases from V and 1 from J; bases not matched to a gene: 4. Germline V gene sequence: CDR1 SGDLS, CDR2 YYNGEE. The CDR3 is CASSVRDSGTDTQYF. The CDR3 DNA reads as TGTGCCAGCAGCGTCAGGGACAGTGGCACAGATACGCAGTATTTT. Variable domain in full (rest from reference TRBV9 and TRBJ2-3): DSGVTQTPKHLITATGQRVTLRCSPRSGDLSVYWYQQSLDQGLQFLIQYYNGEERAKGNILERFSAQQFPDLHSELNLSSLELGDSALYFCASSVRDSGTDTQYFGPGTRLTVL.

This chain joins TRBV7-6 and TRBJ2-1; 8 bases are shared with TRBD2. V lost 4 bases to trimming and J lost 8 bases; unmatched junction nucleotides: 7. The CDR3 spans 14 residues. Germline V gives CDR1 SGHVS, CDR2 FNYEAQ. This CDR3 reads CASSYGLAAHEQFF. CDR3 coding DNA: TGTGCCAGCAGCTATGGACTAGCTGCACATGAGCAGTTCTTC. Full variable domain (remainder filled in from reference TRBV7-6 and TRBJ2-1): GAGVSQSPRYKVTKRGQDVALRCDPISGHVSLYWYRQALGQGPEFLTYFNYEAQQDKSGLPNDRFSAERPEGSISTLTIQRTEQRDSAMYRCASSYGLAAHEQFFGPGTRLTVL.

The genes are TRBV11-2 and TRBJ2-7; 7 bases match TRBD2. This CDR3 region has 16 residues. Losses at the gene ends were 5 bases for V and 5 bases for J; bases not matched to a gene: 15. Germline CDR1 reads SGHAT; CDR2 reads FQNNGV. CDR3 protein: CASSPHPNRAGDEQYV. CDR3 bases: TGTGCCAGCAGCCCGCATCCCAACCGGGCGGGGGACGAGCAGTACGTC.

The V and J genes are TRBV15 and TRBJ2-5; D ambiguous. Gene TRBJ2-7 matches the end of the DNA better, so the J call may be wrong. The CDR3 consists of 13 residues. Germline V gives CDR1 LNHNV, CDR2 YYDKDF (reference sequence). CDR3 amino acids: CATSLLAVGEQYF. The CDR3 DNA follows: TGTGCCACCTCCCTTTTAGCAGTGGGCGAGCAGTACTTC.

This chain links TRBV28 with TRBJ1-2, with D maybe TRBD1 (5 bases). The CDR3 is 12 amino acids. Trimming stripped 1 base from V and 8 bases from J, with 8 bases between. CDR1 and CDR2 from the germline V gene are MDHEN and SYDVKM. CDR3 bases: TGTGCCAGCAGTTTATCGGGACGAGGCTACACCTTC. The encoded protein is CASSLSGRGYTF.

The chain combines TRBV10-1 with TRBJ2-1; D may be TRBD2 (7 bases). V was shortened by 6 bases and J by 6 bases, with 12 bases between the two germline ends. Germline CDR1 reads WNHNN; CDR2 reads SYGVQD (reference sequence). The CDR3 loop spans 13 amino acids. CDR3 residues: CASSGGGPNEQFF. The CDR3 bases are TGCGCCAGCAGCGGCGGGGGCCCCAATGAGCAGTTCTTC.

The CDR3 region is CAISGGFGVRYEQYF. The CDR3 DNA sequence: TGTGCCATCAGTGGGGGGTTCGGAGTGCGCTACGAGCAGTACTTC. The J gene is TRBJ2-7, the V gene TRBV10-3; D tentatively reads TRBD1 or TRBD2 (5 bases each). The germline gives CDR1 ENHRY, CDR2 SYGVKD. V was cut by 4 bases and J by 3 bases, with 16 bases left in between. CDR3 length equals 15 residues.

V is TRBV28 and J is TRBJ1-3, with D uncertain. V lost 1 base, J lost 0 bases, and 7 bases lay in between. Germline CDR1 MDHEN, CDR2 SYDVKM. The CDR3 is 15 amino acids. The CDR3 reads CASSLLSHSGNTIYF. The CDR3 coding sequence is TGTGCCAGCAGTTTATTATCCCACTCTGGAAACACCATATATTTT.

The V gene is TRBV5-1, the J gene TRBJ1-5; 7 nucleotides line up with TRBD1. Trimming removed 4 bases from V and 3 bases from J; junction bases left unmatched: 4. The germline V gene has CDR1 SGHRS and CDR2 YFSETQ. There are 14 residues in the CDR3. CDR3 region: CASSPGTVNQPQHF. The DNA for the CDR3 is TGCGCCAGCAGCCCTGGGACAGTCAATCAGCCCCAGCATTTT.

In nucleotides, the CDR3 is TGTGCCAGCAGTGAAGTGGTAAGGACAGGGGGCAATCAGCCCCAGCATTTT. This translates into CASSEVVRTGGNQPQHF. This chain uses TRBV6-1 with TRBJ1-5; 9 bases match TRBD1. V trimming: 1 base; J trimming: 2 bases; junction bases outside the gene matches: 6. Looked up from germline, CDR1 is MNHNS and CDR2 is SASEGT. The CDR3 spans 17 residues.

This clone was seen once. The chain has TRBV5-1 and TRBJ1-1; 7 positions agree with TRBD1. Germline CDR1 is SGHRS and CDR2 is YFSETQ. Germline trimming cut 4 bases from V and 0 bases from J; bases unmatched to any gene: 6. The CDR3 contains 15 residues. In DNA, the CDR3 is TGCGCCAGCAGCGGGGGACAGCGCATGAACACTGAAGCTTTCTTT. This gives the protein CASSGGQRMNTEAFF.

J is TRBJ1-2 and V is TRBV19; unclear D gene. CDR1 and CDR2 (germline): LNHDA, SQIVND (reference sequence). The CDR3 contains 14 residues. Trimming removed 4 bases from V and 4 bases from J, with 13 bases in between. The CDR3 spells CASSTPSGSYGYTF. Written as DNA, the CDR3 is TGTGCCAGTAGTACCCCCTCCGGGAGCTATGGCTACACCTTC.

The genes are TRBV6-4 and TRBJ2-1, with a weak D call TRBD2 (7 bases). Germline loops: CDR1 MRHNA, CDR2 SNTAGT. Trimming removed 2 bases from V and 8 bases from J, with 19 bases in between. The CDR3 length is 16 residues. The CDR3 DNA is TGTGCCAGCAGTGACCGCGGGGGCCCCGCGGCCGATGAGCAGTTCTTC. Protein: CASSDRGGPAADEQFF.

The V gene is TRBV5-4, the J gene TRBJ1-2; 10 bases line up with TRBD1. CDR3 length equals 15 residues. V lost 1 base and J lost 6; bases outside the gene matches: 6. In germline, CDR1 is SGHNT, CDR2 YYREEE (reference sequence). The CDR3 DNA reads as TGTGCCAGCAGCTTGTTAATCGGGACAGGGGATGGCTACACCTTC. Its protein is CASSLLIGTGDGYTF. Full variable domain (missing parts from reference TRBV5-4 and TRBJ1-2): ETGVTQSPTHLIKTRGQQVTLRCSSQSGHNTVSWYQQALGQGPQFIFQYYREEENGRGNFPPRFSGLQFPNYSSELNVNALELDDSALYLCASSLLIGTGDGYTFGSGTRLTVV.

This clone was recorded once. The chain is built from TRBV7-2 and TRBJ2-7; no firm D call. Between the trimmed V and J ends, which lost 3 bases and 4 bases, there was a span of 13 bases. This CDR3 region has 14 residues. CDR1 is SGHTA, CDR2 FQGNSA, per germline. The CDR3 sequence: CASSFDLALYEQYF. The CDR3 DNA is TGTGCCAGCAGCTTCGACCTCGCCCTATACGAGCAGTACTTC.